There are many counts of the clone carrying this T cell receptor (beta chain). There are 17 residues in the CDR3. Germline assignment: CDR1 SEHNR and CDR2 FQNEAQ (reference sequence). V was clipped by 1 base and J by 0 bases, with 14 bases between them. This sample is part of a study of blood T cell repertoires in COVID-19. Study details: From T cells, B-cell-depleted T cells, or PBMCs came the material, which was cDNA or gDNA.

Living in roughly 25 US areas, the participants were between roughly 18 and 90 years of age. Using immunoSEQ multiplex PCR, the repertoire was profiled, and TCRdb retains in-frame clones only, with some absent. Here the sample spans fewer than 350,000 clones, 70% to 90% being singletons. The TCR comes from a woman aged 40 to 49 who had recovered from COVID-19. The chain combines TRBV7-9 with TRBJ2-3; a weak D match, TRBD2 (6 bases). Sequencing was carried out using PBMCs or T cells enriched from blood (not recorded which). Written as DNA, the CDR3 is TGTGCCAGCAGCTTAGGTACCCGGGACTTTAGCACAGATACGCAGTATTTT. Translated, it gives CASSLGTRDFSTDTQYF.